This TCR beta chain appears in the sequencing data of a study of T cell repertoires in ileal Crohn's disease. Germline trimming cut 6 bases from V and 2 bases from J; bases unmatched to any gene: 2. This CDR3 has 14 residues. Looked up from germline, CDR1 is MNHEY and CDR2 is SVGAGI. Time point in this sample: proximal margin of the surgical specimen (macroscopically non-inflamed). Some clones are missing from TCRdb's copy, which holds only in-frame ones; the method was immunoSEQ multiplex PCR. The table includes 5,300 or so clones, about three quarters detected once. J is TRBJ2-5 and V is TRBV6-5; 11 bases are shared with TRBD2. Source material: ileal tissue. The sequence was collected from an adult with Crohn's disease. Here the CDR3 reads CASRGLAVQETQYF. As DNA, the CDR3 is TGTGCCAGCAGGGGACTAGCGGTACAAGAGACCCAGTACTTC.